This entry concerns a single T cell receptor (beta chain). This sample was included in a study of cytomegalovirus exposure and HLA in healthy donors. The V and J ends lost 5 bases and 6 bases respectively, with 11 bases between them. In germline, CDR1 is SEHNR, CDR2 FQNEAQ (reference sequence). This CDR3 contains 12 residues. The PCR contained 60 Vbeta and 13 Jbeta primers. Produced via immunoSEQ multiplex PCR; TCRdb's table is partial and in-frame only. The repertoire holds 60,000 or so clones, with approximately 80% as singletons. Sequences were obtained from PBMCs. The sequence was obtained from a man in his forties or fifties in good health and CMV-seronegative. The chain employs TRBV7-9 and TRBJ2-7, with a tentative D call TRBD2 (5 bases). CDR3 sequence (DNA): TGTGCCAGCAGCACCGGACTCATCGAGCAGTACTTC. Its translation is CASSTGLIEQYF.